The 28 T cell receptor beta chains listed next were all sequenced from one sample in a study of blood T cell repertoires in COVID-19. Profiling relied on immunoSEQ multiplex PCR, and the TCRdb table lists in-frame clones only, not all of them. The sample lists some 180,000 clones, roughly 80% occurring once. Sequenced material: peripheral blood. The receptors were sampled from a man aged 50 to 59 who had recovered from COVID-19.

The rearrangement uses TRBV24-1 and TRBJ2-2; 8 positions agree with TRBD2. This CDR3 comprises 17 residues. CDR1 is KGHDR, CDR2 SFDVKD, per germline. Losses at the gene ends were 4 bases for V and 2 bases for J; bases not matched to a gene: 8. The CDR3 protein is CATSESSGKPNTGELFF. The CDR3 DNA sequence: TGTGCCACCAGTGAAAGTAGCGGGAAACCAAACACCGGGGAGCTGTTTTTT.

This chain links TRBV24-1 with TRBJ2-1; D is possibly TRBD1 (6 bases). Germline CDR1 and CDR2: KGHDR and SFDVKD. The germline V and J ends were trimmed by 4 bases and 7 bases, with 13 bases remaining between them. There are 14 residues in the CDR3. The CDR3 here is CATSEHTGKNEQFF. The CDR3 nucleotides are TGTGCCACCAGTGAGCATACAGGGAAAAATGAGCAGTTCTTC.

The CDR3 reads CASSLETSGETQYF. CDR3 in DNA: TGTGCCAGCAGTTTGGAGACTAGCGGGGAGACCCAGTACTTC. The rearrangement joins TRBV27 to TRBJ2-5, with 10 bases lining up with TRBD2. Trimming at V came to 3 bases and at J to 5 bases, leaving 3 bases not matched to a gene. CDR1 is MNHEY and CDR2 is SMNVEV in the germline V gene (reference sequence). CDR3 length: 14 amino acids.

The CDR3 DNA is TGCGCCAGCAGCCCGACGAAGACTAGCGGGGGAGGCCACGAGCAGTACTTC. Its protein is CASSPTKTSGGGHEQYF. The chain carries TRBV5-1 and TRBJ2-7, with 12 positions matching TRBD2. The CDR3 loop spans 17 amino acids. Germline CDR1 is SGHRS and CDR2 is YFSETQ. V gave up 4 bases and J gave up 5 bases; unmatched junction bases: 13.

The V and J genes are TRBV7-3 and TRBJ2-2; D is unclear. CDR1 and CDR2 (germline): SGHTA, FQGTGA. There are 13 residues in the CDR3. Trimming pared 5 bases from V and 5 bases from J, leaving 9 bases between. CDR3 nucleotide sequence: TGTGCCAGCAGCGCAGAACCGACCGGGGAGCTGTTTTTT. Translated: CASSAEPTGELFF.

This sequence joins TRBV9 and TRBJ1-1; tentatively, D is TRBD1 (6 bases). With 2 bases removed from V and 4 bases from J, the gap between germline ends came to 12 bases. The V gene's germline CDR1 is SGDLS and CDR2 YYNGEE. The CDR3 runs to 14 residues. CDR3 loop: CASSVGGGGTEAFF. For the CDR3, the DNA is TGTGCCAGCAGCGTGGGAGGGGGTGGCACTGAAGCTTTCTTT. Complete variable domain (other parts from reference TRBV9 and TRBJ1-1): DSGVTQTPKHLITATGQRVTLRCSPRSGDLSVYWYQQSLDQGLQFLIQYYNGEERAKGNILERFSAQQFPDLHSELNLSSLELGDSALYFCASSVGGGGTEAFFGQGTRLTVV.

The V and J genes are TRBV7-2 and TRBJ2-1; perhaps TRBD2 as D (5 bases). Trimming shortened V by 1 base and J by 7 bases, and 14 bases separated the two germline ends. The CDR3 covers 15 residues. From germline, CDR1 is SGHTA and CDR2 FQGNSA. The CDR3 DNA follows: TGTGCCAGCAGCTTAGGGCCTAGCTATTCGAATGAGCAGTTCTTC. It codes for CASSLGPSYSNEQFF.

The chain employs TRBV28 and TRBJ2-1; D uncertain. This CDR3 region has 13 residues. CDR1 and CDR2 from the germline V gene are MDHEN and SYDVKM. V was cut by 3 bases and J by 9 bases, with 12 bases left in between. The DNA for the CDR3 is TGTGCCAGCAGTTTGGAGACCTTCGGTGAGCAGTTCTTC. Translating gives CASSLETFGEQFF.

The chain has TRBV30 and TRBJ1-5; possibly TRBD1 for D (5 bases). Germline CDR1 and CDR2: GTSNPN and SVGIG (reference sequence). The CDR3 has 14 residues. Trimming shortened V by 5 bases and J by 7 bases, and 18 bases separated the two germline ends. The CDR3 loop is CAWGQRTGRQPQHF. The DNA for the CDR3 is TGTGCCTGGGGACAAAGGACGGGGAGACAGCCCCAGCATTTT.

The chain has TRBV20-1 and TRBJ1-2; D is undetermined. Germline CDR1 is DFQATT and CDR2 is SNEGSKA (reference sequence). V was trimmed by 0 bases and J by 10 bases, leaving 9 bases between them. CDR3 size: 11 residues. CDR3 residues: CSARDFQIYTF. The CDR3 coding sequence is TGCAGTGCTAGAGATTTCCAGATCTACACCTTC.

The chain uses TRBV5-4 and TRBJ2-5, with D perhaps matching TRBD1 (6 bases). CDR1 is SGHNT and CDR2 is YYREEE in the germline V gene (reference sequence). V was pared by 4 bases and J by 4 bases, with 17 bases between. The CDR3 totals 15 residues. Written as DNA, the CDR3 is TGTGCCAGCAGCAGAACAGGGTCGCGAGGAGAGACCCAGTACTTC. Amino acids: CASSRTGSRGETQYF. The full variable domain, in which reference TRBV5-4 and TRBJ2-5 provide the parts outside the CDR3, is ETGVTQSPTHLIKTRGQQVTLRCSSQSGHNTVSWYQQALGQGPQFIFQYYREEENGRGNFPPRFSGLQFPNYSSELNVNALELDDSALYLCASSRTGSRGETQYFGPGTRLLVL.

This chain uses TRBV2 with TRBJ2-6; a possible D gene is TRBD2 (5 bases). The CDR3 is 18 residues long. V was cut by 2 bases and J by 0 bases, with 14 bases left in between. Germline-derived CDR1 and CDR2 are SNHLY and FYNNEI. In nucleotides, the CDR3 is TGTGCCAGCAGTGAAACGTCCCAACGGGGCTCTGGGGCCAACGTCCTGACTTTC. The encoded protein is CASSETSQRGSGANVLTF.

This clone has just one count. The chain links TRBV19 to TRBJ2-5; D not resolved. Germline V gives CDR1 LNHDA, CDR2 SQIVND (reference sequence). This CDR3 is 13 amino acids long. V was pared by 2 bases and J by 4 bases, with 8 bases between. The DNA of the CDR3 is TGTGCCAGTAGTATAATCAACGGAGAGACCCAGTACTTC. As protein: CASSIINGETQYF.

The V call is TRBV7-2, the J call TRBJ2-7; the match to TRBD2 covers 10 bases. J lost 4 bases, V lost 4 bases, and 4 bases had no gene match. Germline lookup yields CDR1 SGHTA and CDR2 FQGNSA. The CDR3 runs to 14 residues. This CDR3 reads CASSWTSGDYEQYF. DNA for the CDR3: TGTGCCAGCAGCTGGACTAGCGGAGATTACGAGCAGTACTTC.

The V call is TRBV4-2, the J call TRBJ1-2, with D perhaps TRBD1 (6 bases). V lost 4 bases and J 4 bases, leaving 19 bases between the germline ends. CDR1 and CDR2 (germline): LGHNA, YNFKEQ. This CDR3 comprises 16 residues. The CDR3 DNA sequence: TGTGCCAGCAGCCTTCCCCCCGGGACAAAGACCTATGGCTACACCTTC. Protein sequence: CASSLPPGTKTYGYTF.

The gene calls are TRBV20-1 and TRBJ2-7, with 8 bases aligning to TRBD1. The length of the CDR3 is 15 residues. V lost 3 bases to trimming and J lost 4 bases; unmatched junction nucleotides: 11. The germline gives CDR1 DFQATT, CDR2 SNEGSKA (reference sequence). The CDR3 spells CSASGSYRGRYEQYF. The DNA of the CDR3 is TGCAGTGCTAGTGGCTCCTACAGGGGGAGGTACGAGCAGTACTTC.

This clone was counted only a few times. This sequence joins TRBV18 and TRBJ2-2; 13 positions match TRBD2. The germline V gene has CDR1 KGHSH and CDR2 LQKENI. CDR3 length equals 18 residues. With V trimmed by 4 bases and J by 1 base, 6 bases remained unmatched. CDR3 sequence reads: CASSLFGLAGENTGELFF. The CDR3 DNA follows: TGTGCCAGCTCACTCTTCGGACTAGCGGGAGAGAACACCGGGGAGCTGTTTTTT.

The gene calls are TRBV3-1 (or the pseudogene TRBV3-2) and TRBJ1-5; 7 bases are shared with TRBD1. V was pared by 4 bases and J by 2 bases, with 11 bases of the junction left unmatched. CDR1 LGHDT and CDR2 YNNKEL come from the germline V gene (reference sequence). The length of the CDR3 is 17 residues. The DNA for the CDR3 is TGTGCCAGCAGCCTGCAGGGGGGTGGCAGGGGCAATCAGCCCCAGCATTTT. It yields the protein CASSLQGGGRGNQPQHF.

CDR3 sequence reads: CASSQDWGQGYGYTF. The CDR3, as DNA: TGTGCCAGCAGCCAAGACTGGGGACAGGGGTATGGCTACACCTTC. The rearrangement joins TRBV4-2 to TRBJ1-2, with 10 nucleotides matching TRBD1. Trimming cost V 0 bases and J 5 bases; bases outside gene matches: 3. CDR3 length: 15 residues. Germline lookup yields CDR1 LGHNA and CDR2 YNFKEQ.

J is TRBJ2-2 and V is TRBV15; possibly TRBD1 for D (5 bases). The germline CDR1 and CDR2 sequences are LNHNV and YYDKDF (reference sequence). The CDR3 covers 15 residues. Between the trimmed V and J ends, which lost 6 bases and 4 bases, there was a span of 15 bases. The DNA for the CDR3 is TGTGCCACCAGTTCCAACAGGAACGGCACCGGGGAGCTGTTTTTT. It translates to CATSSNRNGTGELFF.

V and J are TRBV5-1 and TRBJ2-7, with 13 bases that match TRBD2. The germline gives CDR1 SGHRS, CDR2 YFSETQ. Trimming cost V 4 bases and J 5 bases; bases outside gene matches: 9. The CDR3 contains 16 residues. The CDR3 protein is CASSHRTSGSENEQYF. DNA for the CDR3: TGCGCCAGCAGCCACAGGACTAGCGGGAGCGAGAACGAGCAGTACTTC.

The table lists this clone with a few counts. This rearrangement joins TRBV5-1 to TRBJ1-3; perhaps TRBD1 as D (5 bases). The germline V gene has CDR1 SGHRS and CDR2 YFSETQ. The CDR3 length is 14 residues. The germline V and J ends were trimmed by 4 bases and 0 bases, with 8 bases remaining between them. The CDR3 reads CASSQTASGNTIYF. The CDR3 DNA follows: TGCGCCAGCAGCCAGACAGCCTCTGGAAACACCATATATTTT.

The chain joins TRBV6-5 to TRBJ1-5; 8 bases match TRBD1. CDR3 length equals 15 residues. Germline CDR1 reads MNHEY; CDR2 reads SVGAGI. Losses at the gene ends were 4 bases for V and 3 bases for J; bases not matched to a gene: 5. CDR3 loop: CASSSLDRANQPQHF. CDR3 coding DNA: TGTGCCAGCAGTTCCTTGGACAGGGCCAATCAGCCCCAGCATTTT.

This rearrangement joins TRBV3-1 (or the pseudogene TRBV3-2) to TRBJ2-5; 8 bases match TRBD2. V lost 4 bases and J lost 5; bases outside the gene matches: 9. Germline V gives CDR1 LGHDT, CDR2 YNNKEL (reference sequence). This CDR3 contains 15 residues. The CDR3 here is CASSPAGGAWETQYF. DNA for the CDR3: TGTGCCAGCAGCCCGGCCGGGGGGGCATGGGAGACCCAGTACTTC.

The V gene is TRBV7-3, the J gene TRBJ1-2; D is unclear. The germline V gene encodes CDR1 SGHTA and CDR2 FQGTGA. With 2 bases removed from V and 6 bases from J, the gap between germline ends came to 10 bases. The CDR3 runs 13 residues. The CDR3 loop is CASSLAGWDGYTF. CDR3 bases: TGTGCCAGCAGCTTAGCAGGCTGGGATGGCTACACCTTC. The full variable domain, in which reference TRBV7-3 and TRBJ1-2 provide the parts outside the CDR3, is GAGVSQTPSNKVTEKGKYVELRCDPISGHTALYWYRQSLGQGPEFLIYFQGTGAADDSGLPNDRFFAVRPEGSVSTLKIQRTERGDSAVYLCASSLAGWDGYTFGSGTRLTVV.

For the CDR3, the DNA is TGTGCCAGCAGTTTATACAGGGCTCGGGCTGAAGCTTTCTTT. Amino acid sequence: CASSLYRARAEAFF. This rearrangement joins TRBV2 to TRBJ1-1, with a weak D call TRBD1 (6 bases). The CDR3 extends over 14 amino acids. Per germline, CDR1 SNHLY and CDR2 FYNNEI. With 5 bases removed from V and 6 bases from J, the gap between germline ends came to 16 bases.

The chain combines TRBV5-1 with TRBJ2-7; the match to TRBD1 covers 10 bases. V was clipped by 0 bases and J by 5 bases; unmatched bases: 5. This CDR3 has 15 amino acids. Germline V gene sequence: CDR1 SGHRS, CDR2 YFSETQ. The CDR3 sequence is CASSLAGQGIHEQYF. CDR3 nucleotide sequence: TGCGCCAGCAGCTTGGCGGGACAGGGGATCCACGAGCAGTACTTC.

This rearrangement joins TRBV7-6 to TRBJ2-7, with 9 positions matching TRBD1. CDR3 length equals 15 residues. V lost 3 bases to trimming and J lost 2 bases; unmatched junction nucleotides: 5. The germline V gene encodes CDR1 SGHVS and CDR2 FNYEAQ. CDR3 sequence reads: CASSFGGQGPYEQYF. CDR3 nucleotide sequence: TGTGCCAGCAGCTTCGGGGGACAGGGTCCCTACGAGCAGTACTTC.